Below, 22 T cell receptor beta chains from the same sample are listed, as sequenced in a study of shared clonotypes between healthy human individuals. TCRdb's table, derived via immunoSEQ multiplex PCR, lists solely in-frame clones and lacks some. The top ten hold less than 0.55% of the sample, which has about 1.5 million clones, 95% to 99% seen once. Sequenced material: naive CD4+ T cells sorted from blood. The subset was: CD45RA+ positively selected. The receptor source for this set is a man aged 25 to 40 in good health.

The chain employs TRBV9 and TRBJ2-3, with D perhaps TRBD2 (5 bases). Germline V gene data show CDR1 as SGDLS and CDR2 as YYNGEE. This CDR3 spans 18 amino acids. The V end lost 5 bases, the J end lost 0 bases, and 22 bases lay between the germline ends. The CDR3 DNA reads TGTGCCAGCAGGAGAAGGAGGACTCCTAACTCAAGCACAGATACGCAGTATTTT. Protein sequence: CASRRRRTPNSSTDTQYF.

The chain is built from TRBV19 and TRBJ1-5; no clear D. Looked up from germline, CDR1 is LNHDA and CDR2 is SQIVND (reference sequence). CDR3 length: 15 residues. V shed 6 bases and J shed 6 bases, with 18 bases lying between them. Here the CDR3 DNA reads TGTGCCAGTAGCCTAACTCCCACGGAGGGTCAGCCCCAGCATTTT. Its protein product is CASSLTPTEGQPQHF.

The J gene is TRBJ2-5, the V gene TRBV5-1; 7 bases are shared with TRBD2. Germline V gene data show CDR1 as SGHRS and CDR2 as YFSETQ. With 4 bases clipped from V and 2 bases from J, the junction kept 11 bases outside the gene matches. CDR3 length: 16 amino acids. CDR3 loop: CASSLRTAAGQETQYF. CDR3 nucleotide sequence: TGCGCCAGCAGCCTAAGGACTGCAGCGGGACAAGAGACCCAGTACTTC.

The chain uses TRBV11-2 and TRBJ2-3; D remains ambiguous. Looked up from germline, CDR1 is SGHAT and CDR2 is FQNNGV. V was cut by 3 bases and J by 5 bases, with 12 bases left in between. This CDR3 comprises 14 residues. The CDR3 DNA sequence: TGTGCCAGCAGCTTTAGACAATCCCAAGATACGCAGTATTTT. The encoded protein is CASSFRQSQDTQYF.

This clone appeared once. The rearrangement links TRBV5-1 to TRBJ2-1; TRBD1 aligns across 8 bases. Germline loops: CDR1 SGHRS, CDR2 YFSETQ. Trimming took 4 bases from V and 5 from J; bases not matched to a gene: 5. The CDR3 spans 14 residues. The DNA for the CDR3 is TGCGCCAGCAGCCCCGGGACAGGACACAATGAGCAGTTCTTC. This sequence encodes CASSPGTGHNEQFF.

The J gene is TRBJ2-3, the V gene TRBV4-1; D might be TRBD1 (5 bases). V was clipped by 0 bases and J by 4 bases, with 11 bases between them. Germline loops: CDR1 MGHRA, CDR2 YSYEKL. CDR3 size: 15 residues. CDR3 protein: CASSQERGAPDTQYF. The CDR3 coding sequence is TGCGCCAGCAGCCAAGAGCGTGGGGCCCCAGATACGCAGTATTTT.

The CDR3, as DNA: TGTGCCAGCAGACGTCCGGGCGGGAACACTGAAGCTTTCTTT. Amino acids: CASRRPGGNTEAFF. The genes are TRBV5-4 and TRBJ1-1, with D uncertain. V was trimmed by 5 bases and J by 1 base, leaving 12 bases between them. The germline gives CDR1 SGHNT, CDR2 YYREEE (reference sequence). There are 14 residues in the CDR3.

This sequence joins TRBV10-3 and TRBJ2-1; 10 bases agree with TRBD2. Germline V gives CDR1 ENHRY, CDR2 SYGVKD. Germline trimming cut 7 bases from V and 0 bases from J; bases unmatched to any gene: 3. CDR3 size: 15 residues. CDR3 protein: CAINPSGSSYNEQFF. The CDR3 DNA reads TGTGCCATCAATCCTAGCGGGAGCTCCTACAATGAGCAGTTCTTC.

The chain couples TRBV15 to TRBJ2-3; D is uncertain. The length of the CDR3 is 14 residues. Germline V gene sequence: CDR1 LNHNV, CDR2 YYDKDF (reference sequence). V lost 0 bases to trimming and J lost 4 bases, with 8 bases between them. CDR3 amino acids: CATSRENYPDTQYF. The CDR3, as DNA: TGTGCCACCAGCAGAGAGAACTACCCAGATACGCAGTATTTT. Supplemented by reference TRBV15 and TRBJ2-3, the full variable domain reads DAMVIQNPRYQVTQFGKPVTLSCSQTLNHNVMYWYQQKSSQAPKLLFHYYDKDFNNEADTPDNFQSRRPNTSFCFLDIRSPGLGDTAMYLCATSRENYPDTQYFGPGTRLTVL.

The CDR3 sequence: CASSYRTLLASNEQFF. CDR3 bases: TGTGCCAGCAGTTACCGGACGCTACTAGCGAGCAATGAGCAGTTCTTC. This chain uses TRBV6-6 with TRBJ2-1; 7 positions match TRBD2. CDR1 is MNHNY, CDR2 SVGAGI, per germline (reference sequence). This CDR3 has 16 residues. J gave up 6 bases and V 2 bases, and 10 bases lay outside the gene matches.

V usage is TRBV6-5 and J usage is TRBJ2-1; 10 bases fit TRBD2. V trimming: 7 bases; J trimming: 9 bases; junction bases outside the gene matches: 12. The CDR3 contains 15 residues. CDR1 and CDR2 (germline): MNHEY, SVGAGI. The CDR3 DNA reads TGTGCCAGCATAGGGGGACTAGCGAGGTCAGGTGAGCAGTTCTTC. Its protein product is CASIGGLARSGEQFF.

The chain recombines TRBV11-2 with TRBJ2-2; D is unresolved. CDR1 and CDR2 (germline): SGHAT, FQNNGV. This CDR3 region has 14 residues. The V end lost 1 base, the J end lost 4 bases, and 7 bases lay between the germline ends. This chain's CDR3 is CASSLGLRTGELFF. Here the CDR3 DNA reads TGTGCCAGCAGCTTAGGACTGCGCACCGGGGAGCTGTTTTTT.

The chain uses TRBV14 and TRBJ2-5; D is perhaps TRBD2 (6 bases). The germline V gene has CDR1 SGHDN and CDR2 FVKESK. The CDR3 consists of 15 residues. V was cut by 1 base and J by 5 bases, with 14 bases left in between. CDR3 protein: CASSQVLAPLETQYF. CDR3 DNA sequence: TGTGCCAGCAGCCAAGTTCTAGCGCCCTTGGAGACCCAGTACTTC.

As for this clone: The same CDR3 can be traced to other DNA sequences in this sample. J is TRBJ2-3 and V is TRBV4-3; maybe TRBD1 (5 bases). The germline CDR1 and CDR2 sequences are LGHNA and YSLEER. Trimming pared 2 bases from V and 2 bases from J, leaving 8 bases between. The CDR3 contains 14 residues. The CDR3 coding sequence is TGCGCCAGCAGCCAAACGGACATCACAGATACGCAGTATTTT. Translated: CASSQTDITDTQYF.

J is TRBJ1-2 and V is TRBV28, with D hard to call. Germline-derived CDR1 and CDR2 are MDHEN and SYDVKM. Trimming took 4 bases from V and 8 from J, leaving 14 bases between them. This CDR3 is 13 amino acids long. The CDR3 protein is CASSSWQYYGYTF. DNA of the CDR3: TGTGCCAGCAGTTCTTGGCAGTATTACGGCTACACCTTC.

The J gene is TRBJ2-3, the V gene TRBV27; D assignment may be TRBD1 or TRBD2 (6 bases each). The CDR3 covers 19 residues. The germline gives CDR1 MNHEY, CDR2 SMNVEV (reference sequence). Trimming pared 3 bases from V and 5 bases from J, leaving 27 bases between. CDR3 DNA sequence: TGTGCCAGCAGTTTTAAGTCCGCTAGCCCGGGGGCCGGAAGAGATACGCAGTATTTT. It translates to CASSFKSASPGAGRDTQYF.

V usage is TRBV5-1 and J usage is TRBJ2-7; TRBD1 matches 7 bases. Germline-derived CDR1 and CDR2 are SGHRS and YFSETQ. V lost 7 bases to trimming and J lost 6 bases; unmatched junction nucleotides: 7. The CDR3 totals 12 residues. The CDR3 region is CASSANRGEQYF. In nucleotides, the CDR3 is TGCGCCAGCTCCGCTAACAGGGGCGAGCAGTACTTC.

As to this clone: Additional DNA sequences in this sample encode the identical CDR3. The gene calls are TRBV5-1 and TRBJ2-5; D is unclear. The germline V gene has CDR1 SGHRS and CDR2 YFSETQ. This CDR3 has 14 amino acids. V dropped 0 bases and J dropped 2 bases, with 8 bases sitting between them. The CDR3 is CASSLAGPQETQYF. Here the CDR3 DNA reads TGCGCCAGCAGCTTGGCTGGGCCTCAAGAGACCCAGTACTTC.

The rearrangement joins TRBV7-2 to TRBJ2-1; D unclear. The germline V gene encodes CDR1 SGHTA and CDR2 FQGNSA. The CDR3 runs to 14 residues. The germline V and J ends were trimmed by 5 bases and 4 bases, with 12 bases remaining between them. This CDR3 is CASSPVWEYNEQFF. CDR3 nucleotides: TGTGCCAGCAGCCCGGTGTGGGAATACAATGAGCAGTTCTTC.

The chain employs TRBV5-6 and TRBJ1-1; 7 bases are a match to TRBD1. CDR1 and CDR2 (germline): SGHDT, YYEEEE. The CDR3 runs 14 residues. V trimming: 2 bases; J trimming: 7 bases; junction bases outside the gene matches: 8. CDR3 in amino acids: CASSLRTGVVEAFF. The CDR3 nucleotides read TGTGCCAGCAGCTTACGTACAGGGGTGGTTGAAGCTTTCTTT.

The V and J genes are TRBV7-9 and TRBJ2-7; 7 bases align to TRBD1. V was pared by 1 base and J by 2 bases, with 5 bases of the junction left unmatched. The CDR3 contains 15 residues. Germline lookup yields CDR1 SEHNR and CDR2 FQNEAQ (reference sequence). The CDR3 nucleotides are TGTGCCAGCAGCTTAGAGGGGGCCGGGCCCTACGAGCAGTACTTC. As protein: CASSLEGAGPYEQYF.

V gene TRBV11-2 combines with J gene TRBJ2-3; possible D gene TRBD2, 6 bases. CDR3 size: 13 residues. V was shortened by 8 bases and J by 4 bases, with 13 bases between the two germline ends. Germline lookup yields CDR1 SGHAT and CDR2 FQNNGV. The CDR3 bases are TGTGCCAGCGGATCTTGGGGGGCAGATACGCAGTATTTT. It codes for CASGSWGADTQYF. The whole variable domain, filled in from reference TRBV11-2 and TRBJ2-3, reads EAGVAQSPRYKIIEKRQSVAFWCNPISGHATLYWYQQILGQGPKLLIQFQNNGVVDDSQLPKDRFSAERLKGVDSTLKIQPAKLEDSAVYLCASGSWGADTQYFGPGTRLTVL.